This T cell receptor beta chain is drawn from a study of blood T cell repertoires in COVID-19. Study background: Nucleic acid was either cDNA or gDNA, and it came from T cells, B-cell-depleted T cells, or PBMCs.

The study assigned cohorts using participant-reported clinical history. V was pared by 4 bases and J by 3 bases, with 9 bases of the junction left unmatched. Germline V gene lookup returns CDR1 SGHNT and CDR2 YYREEE (reference sequence). The CDR3 loop spans 15 amino acids. As originally analysed: The assay estimated nucleated cells by amplifying reference gene primers. Measured with immunoSEQ multiplex PCR; TCRdb has only the in-frame clones, and not every one. V and J calls and clone size follow that table, whereas D and trimming were derived from the DNA. Among roughly 330,000 clones listed, about 85% were seen once.

This receptor was obtained from a woman in her 30s who had recovered from COVID-19. The chain recombines TRBV5-4 with TRBJ1-2; 7 bases are a match to TRBD1. The sample taken for sequencing was PBMCs or T cells enriched from blood (not recorded which). The CDR3 region is CASSMRSGQYYGYTF. DNA of the CDR3: TGTGCCAGCAGCATGAGGTCGGGACAGTACTATGGCTACACCTTC.